This T cell receptor beta chain was retrieved from a study of T cells in Graves' hyperthyroidism and ophthalmopathy. In the study overall: Peripheral blood draws took place at initial diagnosis, ahead of any treatment.

Study-wide results and limits: Ophthalmopathy was separated from stable hyperthyroidism by a 13 V-J model.

This clonotype was seen many times. The target antigen is unknown. TCR beta CDR3 regions were amplified from RNA. The TCR CDR3 first-round RT-PCR relied on the HTBI primer set. TCRdb ran MiXCR on the multiplex PCR reads and lists one entry per CDR3 protein. The sample lists over 400,000 distinct CDR3 sequences; over 12% were seen once. In germline, CDR1 is LGHNT, CDR2 FRNRAP. Trimming pared 7 bases from V and 0 bases from J, leaving 3 bases between. The CDR3 loop spans 12 amino acids. A NOSPECS grade of at least 4, a Clinical Activity Score of at least 3 and duration under 3 months were recorded in ophthalmopathy patients. Researchers barred patients who had uncontrolled infection, other autoimmune disease, pregnancy or lactation.

The sample was blood. J is TRBJ2-2 and V is TRBV12-5, with D uncertain. The clonotype was recovered from a man between 18 and 35 years old with Graves' ophthalmopathy. The CDR3 bases are TGTGCTAGTGCAGCGAACACCGGGGAGCTGTTTTTT. It codes for CASAANTGELFF.